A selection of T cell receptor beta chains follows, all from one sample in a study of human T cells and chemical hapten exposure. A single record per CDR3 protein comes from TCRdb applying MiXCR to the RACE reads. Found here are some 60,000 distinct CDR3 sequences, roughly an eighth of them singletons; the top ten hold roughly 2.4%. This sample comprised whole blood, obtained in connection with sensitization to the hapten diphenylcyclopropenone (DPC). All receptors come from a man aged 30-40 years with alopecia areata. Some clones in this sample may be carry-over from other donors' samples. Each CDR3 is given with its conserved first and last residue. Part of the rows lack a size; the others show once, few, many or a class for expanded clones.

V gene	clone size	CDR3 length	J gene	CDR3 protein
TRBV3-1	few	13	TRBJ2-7	CASSQQQGYEQYF
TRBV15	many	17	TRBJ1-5	CATSKTGQGRFDQPQHF
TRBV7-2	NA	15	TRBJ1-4	CASSLIQGVNEKLFF
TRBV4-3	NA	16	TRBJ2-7	CASSQDRASGDYEQYF
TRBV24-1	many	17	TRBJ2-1	CATSDLPDRRCYNEQFF
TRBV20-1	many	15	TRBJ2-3	CSASVNSFSTDTQYF
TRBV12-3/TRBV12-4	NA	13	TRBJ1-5	CASSPDLDQPQHF
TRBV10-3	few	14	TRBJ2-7	CAISETGRYYEQYF
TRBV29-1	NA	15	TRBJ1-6	CSVEDKWRVNSPLHF
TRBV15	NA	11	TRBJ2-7	CATSIGGEQYF
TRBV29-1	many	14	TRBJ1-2	CSVPINGDRDGYTF
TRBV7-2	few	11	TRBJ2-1	CASSLVWEQFF
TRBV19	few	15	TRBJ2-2	CASSIRGSDGGELFF
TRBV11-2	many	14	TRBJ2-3	CASRRLAGTDTQYF
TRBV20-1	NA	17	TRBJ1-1	CSARGGPHGTVNTEAFF
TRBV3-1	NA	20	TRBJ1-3	CASSQERKTVAPDSGNTIYF